This T cell receptor beta chain was sequenced in a study of cytomegalovirus exposure and HLA in healthy donors. Broader study findings: A few CMV-associated chains were confirmed in vitro to be specific for CMV antigens. Researchers catalogued about 150 TCR beta chains as cytomegalovirus-associated.

In germline, CDR1 is LGHNA, CDR2 YSLEER. The CDR3 extends over 15 amino acids. Trimming stripped 1 base from V and 4 bases from J, with 11 bases between. A remark on this clone: Its antigen is not identified. This sample also contains other DNA sequences that code for the same CDR3.

Generated by immunoSEQ multiplex PCR, the TCRdb table keeps only in-frame clones and is missing some. The table includes about 250,000 clones, about 88% detected once. The chain uses TRBV4-3 and TRBJ1-5; no clear D. This receptor was taken from a man aged 18 to 30 in good health and CMV-seropositive. Sequencing input: PBMCs. CDR3 sequence reads: CASSQVLSGNQPQHF. Here the CDR3 DNA reads TGCGCCAGCAGCCAAGTCTTGTCGGGAAATCAGCCCCAGCATTTT.